The 24 T cell receptor beta chains presented below share a single source sample, sequenced in a study of patients and donors after allogeneic stem cell transplantation. TCRdb called the RT-PCR reads again in MiXCR, with one record for every CDR3 protein. This sample has a few hundred thousand distinct CDR3 sequences, with around an eighth found just once. Source material: blood, either unsorted or a sorted T cell fraction (not recorded which). These receptors were obtained from a human donor who was either an allogeneic HSCT recipient or a stem cell or donor lymphocyte infusion donor (not recorded which). It is not recorded whose cells these are; they may come from a transplant donor.

The chain employs TRBV30 and TRBJ2-7, with D possibly TRBD1 on 6 matching bases. The germline gives CDR1 GTSNPN, CDR2 SVGIG (reference sequence). V lost 0 bases and J lost 2, with 11 bases in between. The CDR3 runs 14 residues. As DNA, the CDR3 is TGTGCCTGGAGTGTAATGACAGGTGCCTACGAGCAGTACTTC. Protein: CAWSVMTGAYEQYF.

This clonotype was counted at least ten times. This chain uses TRBV6-2 or TRBV6-3 with TRBJ1-5, with a tentative D call TRBD1 (5 bases). The ends were cut back, 1 base at V and 6 bases at J, with 10 bases in the middle. The germline V gene has CDR1 MNHEY and CDR2 SVGEGT. This CDR3 has 14 residues. CDR3 nucleotides: TGTGCCAGCAGTTACTGGAGGGGTGGTCAGCCCCAGCATTTT. Amino acid sequence: CASSYWRGGQPQHF.

On this clonotype: Given a much more abundant clone one base away, this may be a read error. The genes are TRBV5-1 and TRBJ2-5; 8 bases align to TRBD2. The CDR3 contains 16 residues. CDR1 SGHRS and CDR2 YFSETQ come from the germline V gene. The V gene end was trimmed by 0 bases and the J gene end by 3 bases; junction bases not matched to a gene: 7. The DNA for the CDR3 is TGCGCCAGCAGCTTGGGGGGACAAGCGGGAGAAGAGACCCAGTACTTC. It is translated as CASSLGGQAGEETQYF.

This clonotype has only a few counts. The rearrangement links TRBV7-9 to TRBJ2-7; 7 positions match TRBD2. Trimming removed 5 bases from V and 2 bases from J; junction bases left unmatched: 12. This CDR3 comprises 16 residues. Germline V lookup: CDR1 SEHNR, CDR2 FQNEAQ (reference sequence). For the CDR3, the DNA is TGTGCCAGCAGCCCCCCTTCTGCGGGGGACCCCTACGAGCAGTACTTC. Translation: CASSPPSAGDPYEQYF. Based on the CDR3 plus reference TRBV7-9 and TRBJ2-7, the full variable domain is DTGVSQNPRHKITKRGQNVTFRCDPISEHNRLYWYRQTLGQGPEFLTYFQNEAQLEKSRLLSDRFSAERPKGSFSTLEIQRTEQGDSAMYLCASSPPSAGDPYEQYFGPGTRLTVT.

The J gene is TRBJ2-1, the V gene TRBV30; tentatively, D is TRBD2 (7 bases). Germline V gene data show CDR1 as GTSNPN and CDR2 as SVGIG (reference sequence). The CDR3 is 16 residues long. The ends were cut back, 3 bases at V and 2 bases at J, with 17 bases in the middle. The CDR3 DNA sequence: TGTGCCTGGAGAGTACTAGGGGGGGGCACCTACAATGAGCAGTTCTTC. Translated: CAWRVLGGGTYNEQFF.

This clonotype came up many times. The gene calls are TRBV12-3 or TRBV12-4 and TRBJ2-1, with 7 bases identical to TRBD2. Trimming cost V 4 bases and J 5 bases; bases outside gene matches: 5. This CDR3 is built from 14 residues. The DNA for the CDR3 is TGTGCCAGCAGTTACCGGACTAGTAACAATGAGCAGTTCTTC. Translation gives CASSYRTSNNEQFF.

Many counts were recorded for this clonotype. V gene TRBV5-1 combines with J gene TRBJ1-1; D perhaps matches TRBD1 (5 bases). Germline CDR1 is SGHRS and CDR2 is YFSETQ. Trimming stripped 0 bases from V and 0 bases from J, with 9 bases between. The CDR3 extends over 15 amino acids. The CDR3 loop is CASSLAGGLNTEAFF. The CDR3 region has the DNA TGCGCCAGCAGCTTGGCCGGGGGGTTGAACACTGAAGCTTTCTTT.

This clonotype was seen at least ten times. The rearrangement joins TRBV6-1 to TRBJ2-7, with a tentative D call TRBD1 (6 bases). Trimming stripped 10 bases from V and 5 bases from J, with 15 bases between. This CDR3 has 12 residues. Germline-derived CDR1 and CDR2 are MNHNS and SASEGT. The CDR3 here is CAITAGADEQYF. CDR3 DNA: TGTGCCATCACGGCAGGGGCGGACGAGCAGTACTTC.

This clonotype was detected only a few times. The chain recombines TRBV27 with TRBJ2-1; 12 positions agree with TRBD2. The CDR3 has 16 amino acids. Germline lookup yields CDR1 MNHEY and CDR2 SMNVEV (reference sequence). J lost 0 bases, V lost 6 bases, and 3 bases had no gene match. The CDR3 region has the DNA TGTGCCAGCAGGGGACTAGCGGGTCGCTCCTACAATGAGCAGTTCTTC. This sequence encodes CASRGLAGRSYNEQFF.

This clonotype was seen more than once but under ten times. CDR3 residues: CASSPLGGRGGELFF. CDR3 nucleotides: TGTGCCAGCAGCCCCCTGGGCGGTAGGGGCGGGGAGCTGTTTTTT. The chain uses TRBV3-1 and TRBJ2-2; weak D call: TRBD1 (5 bases). CDR3 length equals 15 residues. The germline gives CDR1 LGHDT, CDR2 YNNKEL (reference sequence). The V and J ends lost 4 bases and 7 bases respectively, with 16 bases between them.

This clonotype was counted ten times or more. V gene TRBV2 combines with J gene TRBJ2-5; the D is unclear. This CDR3 is 11 amino acids long. Trimming shortened V by 2 bases and J by 5 bases, and 3 bases separated the two germline ends. Germline V gives CDR1 SNHLY, CDR2 FYNNEI. The CDR3 nucleotides are TGTGCCAGCAGTGAATTGGAGACCCAGTACTTC. It translates to CASSELETQYF. The complete variable domain, with remaining parts taken from reference TRBV2 and TRBJ2-5, reads EPEVTQTPSHQVTQMGQEVILRCVPISNHLYFYWYRQILGQKVEFLVSFYNNEISEKSEIFDDQFSVERPDGSNFTLKIRSTKLEDSAMYFCASSELETQYFGPGTRLLVL.

This chain's CDR3 is CASSQTGRGDRNQPQHF. The CDR3 nucleotides are TGCGCCAGCAGTCAAACGGGAAGGGGGGACAGAAATCAGCCCCAGCATTTT. This chain connects TRBV23-1 to TRBJ1-5; 7 bases agree with TRBD1. TRBV23-1 is classed as an ORF, of uncertain function. J was trimmed by 4 bases and V by 2 bases; bases with no gene match: 11. CDR3 size: 17 residues.

This clonotype was counted a few times. The rearrangement joins TRBV3-1 to TRBJ2-1; D not certain. This CDR3 contains 12 residues. CDR1 is LGHDT and CDR2 is YNNKEL in the germline V gene (reference sequence). V dropped 4 bases and J dropped 7 bases, with 8 bases sitting between them. Here the CDR3 reads CASSPLENEQFF. DNA of the CDR3: TGTGCCAGCAGCCCTTTAGAGAATGAGCAGTTCTTC.

The V gene is TRBV24-1, the J gene TRBJ2-3; D possibly uses TRBD1 or TRBD2 (5 bases each). The V end lost 0 bases, the J end lost 1 base, and 22 bases lay between the germline ends. Germline V gives CDR1 KGHDR, CDR2 SFDVKD. The CDR3 runs to 20 residues. Here the CDR3 reads CATSDLQRVSERGGTDTQYF. For the CDR3, the DNA is TGTGCCACCAGTGATTTGCAAAGAGTCTCCGAAAGAGGGGGCACAGATACGCAGTATTTT.

This clonotype was counted between two and nine times. This CDR3 is CASSLDPTGTYGYTF. CDR3 DNA: TGTGCCAGCAGCTTAGATCCTACAGGGACCTATGGCTACACCTTC. The V and J genes are TRBV11-2 and TRBJ1-2; D may be TRBD1 (6 bases). From germline, CDR1 is SGHAT and CDR2 FQNNGV. The ends were cut back, 0 bases at V and 4 bases at J, with 12 bases in the middle. The CDR3 spans 15 residues.

The chain uses TRBV30 and TRBJ1-5; D is unclear. The CDR3 totals 12 residues. The germline CDR1 and CDR2 sequences are GTSNPN and SVGIG (reference sequence). V gave up 5 bases and J gave up 4 bases, with 9 bases separating them. The CDR3 DNA sequence: TGTGCCTGGTCCCAGGAGAATCAGCCCCAGCATTTT. Its translation: CAWSQENQPQHF.

This clonotype occurred a few times. The chain carries TRBV11-3 and TRBJ2-1; D unresolved. The CDR3 has 12 residues. Trimming removed 2 bases at V and 11 bases at J, with 10 bases between. The germline V gene encodes CDR1 SGHNT and CDR2 YENEEA. The CDR3 DNA follows: TGTGCCAGCAGCTTACAGTTACGAAAGCAGTTCTTC. It specifies CASSLQLRKQFF. Using reference TRBV11-3 and TRBJ2-1 for the parts outside the CDR3, the full variable domain is EAGVVQSPRYKIIEKKQPVAFWCNPISGHNTLYWYLQNLGQGPELLIRYENEEAVDDSQLPKDRFSAERLKGVDSTLKIQPAELGDSAVYLCASSLQLRKQFFGPGTRLTVL.

This clonotype was found a few times. The chain carries TRBV4-2 and TRBJ2-1; D is unclear. The V and J ends lost 0 bases and 6 bases respectively, with 9 bases between them. The CDR3 extends over 14 amino acids. The germline gives CDR1 LGHNA, CDR2 YNFKEQ. CDR3 bases: TGTGCCAGCAGCCAAGAGGGGTATAGCAATGAGCAGTTCTTC. It codes for CASSQEGYSNEQFF.

This clonotype was counted ten times or more. V and J are TRBV7-8 and TRBJ2-3; 10 positions match TRBD2. Germline values: CDR1 SGHVS, CDR2 FQNEAQ. The junction had 7 bases not matched to a gene; V was cut back by 5 bases and J by 8 bases. The CDR3 is 14 amino acids. The DNA for the CDR3 is TGTGCCAGCAGCGGGACTAGCGTCCCAGGTACGCAGTATTTT. As protein: CASSGTSVPGTQYF.

This clonotype was seen many times. The rearrangement links TRBV18 to TRBJ2-1, with unresolved D. The CDR3 length is 11 residues. Trimming shortened V by 3 bases and J by 5 bases, and 2 bases separated the two germline ends. Germline CDR1 KGHSH, CDR2 LQKENI. DNA of the CDR3: TGTGCCAGCTCACCGGACAATGAGCAGTTCTTC. Translated, it gives CASSPDNEQFF.

J is TRBJ2-5 and V is TRBV7-2; possible D gene TRBD2, 6 bases. The CDR3 runs to 15 residues. With 1 base removed from V and 5 bases from J, the gap between germline ends came to 14 bases. In germline, CDR1 is SGHTA, CDR2 FQGNSA. The CDR3 loop reads CASSLGRGLGETQYF. DNA of the CDR3: TGTGCCAGCAGCTTAGGCCGGGGGTTAGGGGAGACCCAGTACTTC.

The table lists this clonotype with many counts. This rearrangement joins TRBV9 to TRBJ1-6; no firm D call. The CDR3 consists of 17 residues. Germline CDR1 is SGDLS and CDR2 is YYNGEE. V was clipped by 2 bases and J by 6 bases, with 18 bases between them. CDR3 sequence reads: CASSVLAGEPFNSPLHF. The CDR3 DNA reads as TGTGCCAGCAGCGTTCTCGCTGGAGAGCCCTTTAATTCACCCCTCCACTTT.

This clonotype was picked up many times. V gene TRBV27 combines with J gene TRBJ2-1; D not certain. This CDR3 has 13 residues. V was clipped by 5 bases and J by 6 bases, with 11 bases between them. Germline-derived CDR1 and CDR2 are MNHEY and SMNVEV (reference sequence). The chain's CDR3 is CASSSFGSNEQFF. In DNA, the CDR3 is TGTGCCAGCAGTAGTTTTGGTTCCAATGAGCAGTTCTTC.

This clonotype was counted many times. The genes are TRBV2 and TRBJ2-3; 9 bases map to TRBD2. Germline V lookup: CDR1 SNHLY, CDR2 FYNNEI. The CDR3 runs 14 residues. The trim removed 8 bases at V and 3 bases at J, leaving 6 bases unmatched. CDR3 sequence reads: CASSRGRETDTQYF. The CDR3 coding sequence is TGTGCCAGCTCGCGCGGGAGGGAGACAGATACGCAGTATTTT.